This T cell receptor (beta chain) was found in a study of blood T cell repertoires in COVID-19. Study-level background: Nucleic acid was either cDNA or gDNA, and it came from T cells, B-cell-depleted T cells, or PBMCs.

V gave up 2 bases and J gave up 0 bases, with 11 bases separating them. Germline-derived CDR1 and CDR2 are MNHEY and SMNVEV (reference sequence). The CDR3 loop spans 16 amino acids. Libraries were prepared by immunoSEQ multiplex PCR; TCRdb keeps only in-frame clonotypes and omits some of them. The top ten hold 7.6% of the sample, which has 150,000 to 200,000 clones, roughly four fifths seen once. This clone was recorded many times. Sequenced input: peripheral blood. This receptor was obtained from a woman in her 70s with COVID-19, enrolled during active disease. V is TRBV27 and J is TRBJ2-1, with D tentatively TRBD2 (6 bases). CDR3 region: CASSLVSGVSYNEQFF. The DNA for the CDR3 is TGTGCCAGCAGTTTAGTGTCGGGGGTCTCCTACAATGAGCAGTTCTTC.